These 4 T cell receptor beta chains originate from one sample sequenced in a study of CD8 T cells in Susac syndrome (dated by TCRdb to the late 2010s). The receptor library was made with the immunoSEQ multiplex PCR assay. RNA was extracted using the RNeasy kit, and roughly 0.45 to 1 microgram was reverse transcribed with random hexamers. TCRdb reprocessing: public reads trimmed at Q25 with fastp, clones called with MiXCR, in-frame beta chains kept. Records with the same CDR3 protein are collapsed into one entry carrying the most frequent genes and DNA. In all, the sample holds roughly 120,000 distinct CDR3 sequences, and approximately 96% of those were seen once. The top ten hold over 0.065% of the sample. Source material: CD4+ T cells from PBMCs. The source is a human donor in good health.

The chain's CDR3 is CASSEIIRGRSNTEAFF. In DNA, the CDR3 is TGTGCCAGCAGTGAGATCATTAGGGGTAGGTCGAACACTGAAGCTTTCTTT. The rearrangement joins TRBV6-1 to TRBJ1-1; tentative D call: TRBD1 (5 bases). Germline V lookup: CDR1 MNHNS, CDR2 SASEGT. The CDR3 is 17 amino acids. Between the trimmed V and J ends, which lost 3 bases and 1 base, there was a span of 18 bases.

The V gene is TRBV10-2, the J gene TRBJ2-7; D is uncertain. V was clipped by 6 bases and J by 4 bases, with 7 bases between them. The CDR3 consists of 11 residues. Germline-derived CDR1 and CDR2 are WSHSY and SAAADI. As DNA, the CDR3 is TGCGCCAGCAGCACACCGTACGAGCAGTACTTC. It codes for CASSTPYEQYF.

The rearrangement joins TRBV29-1 to TRBJ2-6, with D possibly matching TRBD2 (6 bases). The CDR3 is made up of 17 amino acids. Trimming cost V 6 bases and J 3 bases, with 21 bases left between them. Germline loops: CDR1 SQVTM, CDR2 ANQGSEA. This chain's CDR3 is CSVSGGGGILGANVLTF. As DNA, the CDR3 is TGCAGCGTCTCCGGTGGAGGAGGGATCCTTGGGGCCAACGTCCTGACTTTC. The variable domain in full, with the rest retrieved from reference TRBV29-1 and TRBJ2-6, is SAVISQKPSRDICQRGTSLTIQCQVDSQVTMMFWYRQQPGQSLTLIATANQGSEATYESGFVIDKFPISRPNLTFSTLTVSNMSPEDSSIYLCSVSGGGGILGANVLTFGAGSRLTVL.

V usage is TRBV6-2 or TRBV6-3 and J usage is TRBJ2-6, with D possibly called TRBD1 or TRBD2 (5 bases each). Trimming stripped 5 bases from V and 3 bases from J, with 11 bases between. CDR1 MNHEY and CDR2 SVGEGT come from the germline V gene. This CDR3 has 15 residues. The CDR3 reads CASSREGFGANVLTF. In nucleotides, the CDR3 is TGTGCCAGCAGTCGCGAGGGGTTTGGGGCCAACGTCCTGACTTTC.